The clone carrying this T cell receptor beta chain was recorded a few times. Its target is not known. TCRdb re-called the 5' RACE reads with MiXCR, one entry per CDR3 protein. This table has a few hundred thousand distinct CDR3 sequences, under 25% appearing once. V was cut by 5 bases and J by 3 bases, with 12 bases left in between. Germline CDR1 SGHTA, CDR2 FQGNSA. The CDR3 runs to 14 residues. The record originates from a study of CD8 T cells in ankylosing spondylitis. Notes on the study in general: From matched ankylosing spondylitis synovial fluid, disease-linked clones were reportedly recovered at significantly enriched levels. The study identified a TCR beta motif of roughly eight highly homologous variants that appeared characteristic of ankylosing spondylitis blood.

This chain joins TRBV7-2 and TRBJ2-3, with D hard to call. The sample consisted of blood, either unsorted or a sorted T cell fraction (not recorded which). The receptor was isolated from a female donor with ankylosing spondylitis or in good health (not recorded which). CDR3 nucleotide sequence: TGTGCCAGCAGCCCAGGACGGGTTACAGATACGCAGTATTTT. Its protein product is CASSPGRVTDTQYF.